This T cell receptor beta chain was sequenced in a study of blood T cell repertoires in COVID-19. Study-wide context: The cDNA or gDNA used as material had been derived from T cells, B-cell-depleted T cells, or PBMCs.

Authors' processing steps: Reference gene primer amplification in the assay estimated nucleated cell counts. Generated by immunoSEQ multiplex PCR, the TCRdb table keeps only in-frame clones and is missing some. V and J calls and clone size follow that table, whereas D and trimming were derived from the DNA. The sample has fewer than 350,000 clones; 70% to 90% are singletons. Trimming removed 4 bases from V and 4 bases from J; junction bases left unmatched: 6. CDR3 size: 16 residues. Germline V lookup: CDR1 LNHDA, CDR2 SQIVND (reference sequence). The clonotype comes from a woman aged 30 to 39 with acute COVID-19. The sample taken for sequencing was PBMCs or T cells enriched from blood (not recorded which). The chain combines TRBV19 with TRBJ2-3; 12 nucleotides line up with TRBD2. The CDR3 region is CASSTRLAGVSDTQYF. The CDR3 DNA is TGTGCCAGTAGTACACGACTAGCGGGAGTGTCAGATACGCAGTATTTT.